Shown below are 24 T cell receptor beta chains from a single sample sequenced in a study of control samples from healthy donors and cancer patients. The table came from immunoSEQ multiplex PCR; TCRdb's copy has only in-frame clones and leaves some out. Of about 120,000 clones listed, roughly 91% are singletons. The sequenced sample consisted of blood. Receptors originate from a woman between 70 and 85 years old in good health.

This clone was seen only a few times. The rearrangement joins TRBV10-3 to TRBJ2-1; TRBD2 matches 9 bases. The CDR3 extends over 16 amino acids. Germline V gene lookup returns CDR1 ENHRY and CDR2 SYGVKD. Trimming at V came to 4 bases and at J to 2 bases, leaving 6 bases not matched to a gene. CDR3 loop: CAISAISGGTYNEQFF. DNA for the CDR3: TGTGCCATCAGTGCAATTAGCGGGGGAACCTACAATGAGCAGTTCTTC.

This clone appeared once. The rearrangement joins TRBV4-1 to TRBJ2-7; D perhaps matches TRBD2 (5 bases). V dropped 3 bases and J dropped 0 bases, with 12 bases sitting between them. Per germline, CDR1 MGHRA and CDR2 YSYEKL. CDR3 length: 15 residues. CDR3 in amino acids: CASSHPAGNSYEQYF. As DNA, the CDR3 is TGCGCCAGCAGCCATCCTGCCGGGAACTCCTACGAGCAGTACTTC.

Only a few counts were recorded for this clone. The chain is built from TRBV4-1 and TRBJ2-5, with TRBD2 matching over 8 bases. The CDR3 covers 15 residues. V shed 1 base and J 4 bases; nucleotides not matched to a gene: 5. Looked up from germline, CDR1 is MGHRA and CDR2 is YSYEKL. CDR3 in DNA: TGCGCCAGCAGCCAAGCCGGGGCGGGGGGAGAGACCCAGTACTTC. Translating it yields CASSQAGAGGETQYF.

The chain carries TRBV19 and TRBJ2-5, with 9 bases that match TRBD1. The CDR3 spans 13 residues. The junction had 4 bases not matched to a gene; V was cut back by 6 bases and J by 5 bases. Per the germline V gene, CDR1 is LNHDA and CDR2 is SQIVND (reference sequence). CDR3 in DNA: TGTGCCAGTAGCCGACAGGGGGGTGAGACCCAGTACTTC. Its translation: CASSRQGGETQYF.

The chain joins TRBV5-1 to TRBJ1-2, with a possible D match to TRBD1 (5 bases). CDR1 is SGHRS, CDR2 YFSETQ, per germline. Trimming removed 2 bases at V and 8 bases at J, with 13 bases between. This CDR3 has 13 amino acids. The CDR3 spells CASSFSTEGGYTF. CDR3 nucleotide sequence: TGCGCCAGCAGCTTCTCAACAGAGGGGGGCTACACCTTC.

The chain uses TRBV6-5 and TRBJ1-3; the match to TRBD1 covers 7 bases. Germline V gives CDR1 MNHEY, CDR2 SVGAGI. J gave up 4 bases and V 2 bases, and 2 bases lay outside the gene matches. The CDR3 sequence is 14 residues long. CDR3 in amino acids: CASSYATGGNTIYF. In DNA form, the CDR3 reads TGTGCCAGCAGTTACGCGACAGGGGGAAACACCATATATTTT.

The sample holds one count of this clone. V is TRBV15 and J is TRBJ1-1; no clear D. V gave up 3 bases and J gave up 1 base, with 12 bases separating them. CDR3 size: 15 residues. Germline loops: CDR1 LNHNV, CDR2 YYDKDF (reference sequence). The CDR3 nucleotides read TGTGCCACCAGCAGGGAACCCTCGGGGAACACTGAAGCTTTCTTT. Its translation: CATSREPSGNTEAFF. The full variable domain, rest sourced from reference TRBV15 and TRBJ1-1, is DAMVIQNPRYQVTQFGKPVTLSCSQTLNHNVMYWYQQKSSQAPKLLFHYYDKDFNNEADTPDNFQSRRPNTSFCFLDIRSPGLGDTAMYLCATSREPSGNTEAFFGQGTRLTVV.

The rearrangement joins TRBV12-5 to TRBJ2-1; TRBD1 is a possible D gene (6 bases). The CDR3 loop spans 15 amino acids. With 5 bases removed from V and 3 bases from J, the gap between germline ends came to 14 bases. Per the germline V gene, CDR1 is LGHNT and CDR2 is FRNRAP. The CDR3 sequence: CASGPRDNSYNEQFF. CDR3 nucleotide sequence: TGTGCTAGTGGTCCCCGGGACAATAGCTACAATGAGCAGTTCTTC. Looking up the rest from reference TRBV12-5 and TRBJ2-1 gives the full variable domain: DARVTQTPRHKVTEMGQEVTMRCQPILGHNTVFWYRQTMMQGLELLAYFRNRAPLDDSGMPKDRFSAEMPDATLATLKIQPSEPRDSAVYFCASGPRDNSYNEQFFGPGTRLTVL.

V gene TRBV7-8 combines with J gene TRBJ2-5, with D hard to call. The V and J ends lost 1 base and 2 bases respectively, with 11 bases between them. This CDR3 has 15 residues. The germline V gene has CDR1 SGHVS and CDR2 FQNEAQ. The chain's CDR3 is CASSLGGGSQETQYF. The CDR3 region has the DNA TGTGCCAGCAGCTTAGGGGGTGGATCACAAGAGACCCAGTACTTC.

This chain connects TRBV7-2 to TRBJ2-7; possible D gene TRBD2, 5 bases. Trimming removed 3 bases from V and 2 bases from J, with 20 bases in between. In germline, CDR1 is SGHTA, CDR2 FQGNSA. The CDR3 covers 17 residues. CDR3: CASSFFAGTADAYEQYF. For the CDR3, the DNA is TGTGCCAGCAGCTTTTTTGCGGGTACAGCGGACGCCTACGAGCAGTACTTC.

The genes are TRBV3-1 (or the pseudogene TRBV3-2) and TRBJ1-6; the D gene is possibly TRBD1 (6 bases). V was trimmed by 1 base and J by 8 bases, leaving 9 bases between them. CDR3 length: 14 residues. The germline V gene encodes CDR1 LGHDT and CDR2 YNNKEL (reference sequence). The CDR3 DNA is TGTGCCAGCAGCCAAGCAAACAGGGATTCACCCCTCCACTTT. Translated: CASSQANRDSPLHF.

V usage is TRBV18 and J usage is TRBJ2-2; D uncertain. Germline CDR1 is KGHSH and CDR2 is LQKENI. The length of the CDR3 is 11 residues. V gave up 2 bases and J gave up 8 bases, with 3 bases separating them. In DNA form, the CDR3 reads TGTGCCAGCTCACCAGAAGGGGAGCTGTTTTTT. This encodes CASSPEGELFF.

The V and J genes are TRBV18 and TRBJ2-1; 8 bases fit TRBD2. The CDR3 length is 13 residues. V was clipped by 3 bases and J by 7 bases; unmatched bases: 2. The germline V gene has CDR1 KGHSH and CDR2 LQKENI. The CDR3 coding sequence is TGTGCCAGCTCACCTCAGCGGGGGAATGAGCAGTTCTTC. It yields the protein CASSPQRGNEQFF. Looking up the rest from reference TRBV18 and TRBJ2-1 gives the full variable domain: NAGVMQNPRHLVRRRGQEARLRCSPMKGHSHVYWYRQLPEEGLKFMVYLQKENIIDESGMPKERFSAEFPKEGPSILRIQQVVRGDSAAYFCASSPQRGNEQFFGPGTRLTVL.

The rearrangement uses TRBV7-9 and TRBJ2-1; possible D gene TRBD2, 5 bases. V was shortened by 4 bases and J by 15 bases, with 25 bases between the two germline ends. The CDR3 runs 15 residues. Germline V CDR1 and CDR2: SEHNR, FQNEAQ (reference sequence). CDR3 protein: CASSSPRRTPLVLFF. CDR3 DNA sequence: TGTGCCAGCAGCTCCCCCCGGAGGACTCCCTTAGTTTTGTTCTTC.

The V call is TRBV5-1, the J call TRBJ2-7; the match to TRBD1 covers 9 bases. The CDR3 consists of 14 residues. CDR1 is SGHRS, CDR2 YFSETQ, per germline. Losses at the gene ends were 4 bases for V and 3 bases for J; bases not matched to a gene: 5. The CDR3 loop is CASSVRGQGYEQYF. CDR3 DNA sequence: TGCGCCAGCAGCGTTCGGGGACAGGGCTACGAGCAGTACTTC.

The chain employs TRBV5-1 and TRBJ1-2; D unclear. Germline CDR1 reads SGHRS; CDR2 reads YFSETQ. Trimming removed 2 bases at V and 3 bases at J, with 5 bases between. The CDR3 sequence is 12 residues long. The CDR3 DNA sequence: TGCGCCAGCAGCTTTGGGGACTATGGCTACACCTTC. Translation gives CASSFGDYGYTF.

V is TRBV10-2 and J is TRBJ2-3; 15 positions agree with TRBD2. The CDR3 runs to 15 residues. After removal of 10 bases from V and 1 base from J, the junction contained 3 bases not matched to a gene. From germline, CDR1 is WSHSY and CDR2 SAAADI. The CDR3 is CATGLAGGRTDTQYF. CDR3 sequence (DNA): TGCGCCACGGGACTAGCGGGGGGACGCACAGATACGCAGTATTTT.

This chain links TRBV12-3 or TRBV12-4 with TRBJ1-6; no clear D. V lost 2 bases and J 13 bases, leaving 9 bases between the germline ends. This CDR3 has 12 amino acids. The CDR3 loop is CASSLSIPPLHF. The CDR3 DNA reads TGTGCCAGCAGTTTAAGCATCCCTCCCCTCCACTTT.

This clone is a singleton in its sample. The rearrangement joins TRBV9 to TRBJ2-1, with TRBD2 matching over 10 bases. With V trimmed by 4 bases and J by 3 bases, 10 bases remained unmatched. The CDR3 sequence is 17 residues long. CDR1 SGDLS and CDR2 YYNGEE come from the germline V gene. This CDR3 is CASSSSGLAAVYNEQFF. The CDR3 DNA reads as TGTGCCAGCAGCTCCTCCGGACTAGCGGCTGTCTACAATGAGCAGTTCTTC.

The chain links TRBV10-2 to TRBJ1-1; D unclear. This CDR3 contains 14 residues. Trimming cost V 1 base and J 1 base, with 7 bases left between them. Germline assignment: CDR1 WSHSY and CDR2 SAAADI. The CDR3 DNA is TGCGCCAGCAGTGAGTGGGTATGGAACACTGAAGCTTTCTTT. Translating it yields CASSEWVWNTEAFF.

This clone has just one count. The chain carries TRBV27 and TRBJ1-6, with 8 bases that match TRBD1. Trimming removed 6 bases from V and 3 bases from J; junction bases left unmatched: 10. The CDR3 length is 17 residues. Germline-derived CDR1 and CDR2 are MNHEY and SMNVEV (reference sequence). The CDR3 region is CASSSRRTGLYNSPLHF. The CDR3 coding sequence is TGTGCCAGCAGCTCGCGACGGACAGGGCTCTATAATTCACCCCTCCACTTT.

The chain recombines TRBV18 with TRBJ2-2; D is perhaps TRBD1 (6 bases). CDR1 and CDR2 from the germline V gene are KGHSH and LQKENI. The CDR3 runs 16 residues. V was clipped by 1 base and J by 1 base, with 10 bases between them. The CDR3 coding sequence is TGTGCCAGCTCACCACGTCAGACAGGGAACACCGGGGAGCTGTTTTTT. As protein: CASSPRQTGNTGELFF.

The chain links TRBV6-5 to TRBJ2-1; possibly TRBD2 for D (6 bases). Germline values: CDR1 MNHEY, CDR2 SVGAGI. The CDR3 extends over 15 amino acids. V dropped 2 bases and J dropped 1 base, with 9 bases sitting between them. The CDR3 DNA reads TGTGCCAGCAGTTACGTTGGGGGGTCCTACAATGAGCAGTTCTTC. Protein product: CASSYVGGSYNEQFF.

V is TRBV2 and J is TRBJ1-2; D is uncertain. The V end was cut by 2 bases, the J end by 5 bases, with 9 bases between. CDR1 and CDR2 (germline): SNHLY, FYNNEI. The CDR3 has 13 amino acids. DNA of the CDR3: TGTGCCAGCAGTGAAAAACAGAATTATGGCTACACCTTC. Its protein product is CASSEKQNYGYTF. Combining the CDR3 with reference TRBV2 and TRBJ1-2 gives the whole variable domain EPEVTQTPSHQVTQMGQEVILRCVPISNHLYFYWYRQILGQKVEFLVSFYNNEISEKSEIFDDQFSVERPDGSNFTLKIRSTKLEDSAMYFCASSEKQNYGYTFGSGTRLTVV.